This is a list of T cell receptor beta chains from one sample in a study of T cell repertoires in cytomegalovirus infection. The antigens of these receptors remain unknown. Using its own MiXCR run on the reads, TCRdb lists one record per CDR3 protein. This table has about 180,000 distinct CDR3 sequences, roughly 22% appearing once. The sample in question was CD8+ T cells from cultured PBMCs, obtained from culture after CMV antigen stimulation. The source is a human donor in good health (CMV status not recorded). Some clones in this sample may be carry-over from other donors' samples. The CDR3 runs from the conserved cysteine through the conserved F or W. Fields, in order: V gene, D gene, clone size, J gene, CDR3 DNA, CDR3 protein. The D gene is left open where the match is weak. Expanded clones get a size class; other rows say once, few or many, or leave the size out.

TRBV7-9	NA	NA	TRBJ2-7	TGTGCCAGCAGCTCCTCTGGCTCCTACGAGCAGTACTTC	CASSSSGSYEQYF
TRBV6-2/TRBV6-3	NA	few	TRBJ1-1	TGTGCCAGCAGTCCGAGACCGACTTTCTTT	CASSPRPTFF
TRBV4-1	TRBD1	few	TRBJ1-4	TGCGCCAGCAGCCACGACAGGGCTGAAAAACTGTTTTTT	CASSHDRAEKLFF
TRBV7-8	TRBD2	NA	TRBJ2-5	TGTGCCAGCAGTCCAAAAGCGGGGGGCCTCAGGGAGACCCAGTACTTC	CASSPKAGGLRETQYF
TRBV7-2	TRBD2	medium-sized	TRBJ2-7	TGTGCCAGCAGCTTAAATAGCGGGGTCTTCGAGCAGTACTTC	CASSLNSGVFEQYF
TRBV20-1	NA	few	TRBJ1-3	TGCAGTGCTGGTAGTAGTGGGGACGGGAACACCATATATTTT	CSAGSSGDGNTIYF
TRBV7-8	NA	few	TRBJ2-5	TGTGCCAGCAGCTTATGGGGGGAGAGGACTGAAAAAGAGACCCAGTACTTC	CASSLWGERTEKETQYF
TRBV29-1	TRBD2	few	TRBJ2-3	TGCAGCGTTGAGGTTAGCGGGGGGCGCACAGATACGCAGTATTTT	CSVEVSGGRTDTQYF
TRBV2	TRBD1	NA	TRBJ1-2	TGTGCCAGTGGGGACAGTCTAATCTATGGCTACACCTTC	CASGDSLIYGYTF
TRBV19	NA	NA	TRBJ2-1	TGTGCCAGTAGTTCTTCGCCAAACAATGAGCAGTTCTTC	CASSSSPNNEQFF
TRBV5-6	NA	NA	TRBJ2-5	TGTGCCAGCAGCTTAGGGACGAATCAAGAGACCCAGTACTTC	CASSLGTNQETQYF
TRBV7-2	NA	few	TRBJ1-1	TGTGCCAGCAGTTTTGGGATATCTGAAGCTTTCTTT	CASSFGISEAFF
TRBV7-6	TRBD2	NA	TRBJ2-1	TGTGCCAGCAGCCCTAGCGGGGGGCCCCGAAATGAGCAGTTCTTC	CASSPSGGPRNEQFF
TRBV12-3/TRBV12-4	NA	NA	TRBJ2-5	TGTGCCAGCAGTTCCGCAGGGGGGGAGACCCAGTACTTC	CASSSAGGETQYF
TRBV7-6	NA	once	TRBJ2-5	TGTGCCAGCAGCTTTATAATGAACCAAGAGACCCAGTACTTC	CASSFIMNQETQYF
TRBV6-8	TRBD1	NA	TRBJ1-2	TGTGCCGGCCAGACAGGGTTACTTGGCTACACCTTC	CAGQTGLLGYTF
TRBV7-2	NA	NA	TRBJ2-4	TGTGCCAGCAGCTTAGGATGGGGTTCCCCGGGGGCCAAAAACATTCAGTACTTC	CASSLGWGSPGAKNIQYF
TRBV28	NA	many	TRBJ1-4	TGTGCCAGCAGTTTATACACAGCTATACTTTCAACTAATGAAAAACTGTTTTTT	CASSLYTAILSTNEKLFF
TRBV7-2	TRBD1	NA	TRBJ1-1	TGTGCCAGCAGCTTATGGGAGGACAGGGGATTGGGTGAAGCTTTCTTT	CASSLWEDRGLGEAFF